The table lists the clone carrying this T cell receptor beta chain with a count of one. Generated by immunoSEQ multiplex PCR, the TCRdb table keeps only in-frame clones and is missing some. The data contain some 140,000 clones, approximately 90% of them singletons. This sample was taken from a study of control samples from healthy donors and cancer patients. The CDR3 is 15 residues long. This TCR came from a woman in her thirties in good health. The rearrangement links TRBV1 to TRBJ1-6. TRBV1 is noted as a pseudogene. Material: blood. For the CDR3, the DNA is TGCACCAGCAGCCAAGGTCCGGGTAACGTTTCACCCCTCCACTTT. Protein product: CTSSQGPGNVSPLHF.